This entry describes one TCR beta chain. The data were produced by immunoSEQ multiplex PCR, yet TCRdb's version contains in-frame clones alone and is incomplete. Of 45,000 or so clones in the sample, 80% to 90% were seen once. The data belong to a study of blood T cell repertoires in COVID-19. Whole-study context: The origin of the acute and convalescent COVID-19 samples was the United States, Italy and Spain.

The receptor's source is a man between 65 and 85 years old with active COVID-19. Sequencing input: peripheral blood.

This chain's CDR3 is CASSERDREAFF. The CDR3 bases are TGTGCCAGCAGTGAGCGGGACAGGGAAGCTTTCTTT. The J gene is TRBJ1-1, the V gene TRBV27; 8 bases are shared with TRBD1. Trimming at V came to 5 bases and at J to 8 bases, leaving 4 bases not matched to a gene. Germline V lookup: CDR1 MNHEY, CDR2 SMNVEV (reference sequence). The CDR3 consists of 12 residues.